This T cell receptor (beta chain) was retrieved from a study of T cells in women clearing cervical HPV infection. Details on this clone: The read ends 3 residues before the CDR3 terminus; that terminus is restored from the germline J gene.

Germline trimming cut 1 base from V and 5 bases from J; bases unmatched to any gene: 3. Looked up from germline, CDR1 is SGHRS and CDR2 is YFSETQ. The CDR3 loop spans 15 amino acids. The assay was immunoSEQ multiplex PCR, and TCRdb's table has in-frame clones only and misses some. The sample's table shows roughly 23,000 clones. Input material: blood buffy coat. This receptor was identified in a woman between 18 and 75 years old with a cervical HPV16 infection that either progressed to CIN3+ or cleared (not recorded which). The rearrangement uses TRBV5-1 and TRBJ1-1; 12 bases agree with TRBD1. The CDR3: CASSLRDRGLTEAFF. Partial CDR3 DNA: TGCGCCAGCAGCTTGAGGGACAGGGGGCTTACTGAA.